Shown below are 22 T cell receptor beta chains from a single sample sequenced in a study of blood T cell repertoires in COVID-19. Repertoires were generated with immunoSEQ multiplex PCR, while TCRdb's copy carries only in-frame clones and drops some. The sample contains 50,000 to 60,000 clones, around nine tenths of which appear only once. Source material: peripheral blood. The receptor source for this set is a human donor in a cohort sampled during active COVID-19.

The chain employs TRBV18 and TRBJ1-6, with D possibly being TRBD1 (6 bases). Germline V CDR1 and CDR2: KGHSH, LQKENI. The CDR3 covers 16 residues. Trimming shortened V by 5 bases and J by 6 bases, and 17 bases separated the two germline ends. The CDR3 DNA reads TGTGCCAGCTCAACCAGGGGCACAACACCTAATTCACCCCTCCACTTT. It is translated as CASSTRGTTPNSPLHF.

The chain has TRBV24-1 and TRBJ2-1; D not certain. The CDR3 is 14 amino acids. Germline assignment: CDR1 KGHDR and CDR2 SFDVKD. Trimming took 6 bases from V and 3 from J, leaving 11 bases between them. The CDR3 here is CATSQARVYNEQFF. In DNA, the CDR3 is TGTGCCACCAGTCAAGCGCGAGTCTACAATGAGCAGTTCTTC.

This chain links TRBV5-1 with TRBJ1-4; 8 bases fit TRBD1. Germline trimming cut 0 bases from V and 5 bases from J; bases unmatched to any gene: 6. Germline V gene data show CDR1 as SGHRS and CDR2 as YFSETQ. This CDR3 region has 16 residues. CDR3 bases: TGCGCCAGCAGCTTGGCGGGACAGGCGGAAAATGAAAAACTGTTTTTT. Residues: CASSLAGQAENEKLFF.

This chain connects TRBV9 to TRBJ2-2; maybe TRBD1 (5 bases). Between the trimmed V and J ends, which lost 0 bases and 4 bases, there was a span of 13 bases. This CDR3 is built from 16 residues. CDR1 and CDR2 from the germline V gene are SGDLS and YYNGEE. CDR3 loop: CASSVEAGLSTGELFF. In nucleotides, the CDR3 is TGTGCCAGCAGCGTAGAGGCAGGGCTAAGCACCGGGGAGCTGTTTTTT.

J is TRBJ1-4 and V is TRBV30; possibly TRBD1 for D (5 bases). In germline, CDR1 is GTSNPN, CDR2 SVGIG (reference sequence). CDR3 size: 17 residues. The germline V and J ends were trimmed by 0 bases and 0 bases, with 14 bases remaining between them. This chain's CDR3 is CAWSVTRRTTTNEKLFF. The CDR3 DNA is TGTGCCTGGAGTGTTACCAGGCGGACAACAACTAATGAAAAACTGTTTTTT.

This chain joins TRBV12-3 or TRBV12-4 and TRBJ1-2, with a weak D call TRBD1 (5 bases). V lost 3 bases, J lost 6 bases, and 11 bases lay in between. CDR3 length: 13 amino acids. The CDR3 region has the DNA TGTGCCAGCAGTTTGACGCGGGGGGATGGCTACACCTTC. It specifies CASSLTRGDGYTF.

This chain connects TRBV11-2 to TRBJ1-1, with a tentative D call TRBD1 (5 bases). Trimming pared 3 bases from V and 11 bases from J, leaving 19 bases between. From germline, CDR1 is SGHAT and CDR2 FQNNGV. The CDR3 contains 14 residues. CDR3 sequence reads: CASSFPGIWGRAFF. In DNA form, the CDR3 reads TGTGCCAGCAGCTTCCCCGGGATCTGGGGGAGGGCTTTCTTT.

The gene calls are TRBV19 and TRBJ2-3, with TRBD2 matching over 16 bases. The CDR3 runs to 17 residues. Germline CDR1 reads LNHDA; CDR2 reads SQIVND (reference sequence). The junction had 7 bases not matched to a gene; V was cut back by 6 bases and J by 4 bases. In DNA, the CDR3 is TGTGCCAGTAGCGGGACTAGCGGGGGGGCCAGGGCAGATACGCAGTATTTT. It translates to CASSGTSGGARADTQYF.

Comment on this clone: At one end, the junction sequence differs from germline, possibly due to a read error. The gene calls are TRBV4-1 and TRBJ2-2, with 9 positions matching TRBD2. Germline V gene lookup returns CDR1 MGHRA and CDR2 YSYEKL. There are 18 residues in the CDR3. CDR3 nucleotide sequence: TGCGCCCGCAGCCAAAGATTTCGCGGGGGGGCAGGGACCGGGGAGCTGTTTTTT. It codes for CARSQRFRGGAGTGELFF.

This chain links TRBV9 with TRBJ2-7; no firm D call. Trimming took 0 bases from V and 3 from J, leaving 7 bases between them. CDR3 size: 13 residues. Germline values: CDR1 SGDLS, CDR2 YYNGEE. The DNA of the CDR3 is TGTGCCAGCAGCGTAGACAACCTCTACGAGCAGTACTTC. Its protein product is CASSVDNLYEQYF.

The chain recombines TRBV9 with TRBJ1-1, with D possibly TRBD1 on 6 matching bases. This CDR3 comprises 13 residues. The V end lost 4 bases, the J end lost 1 base, and 8 bases lay between the germline ends. From germline, CDR1 is SGDLS and CDR2 YYNGEE. CDR3 amino acids: CASSTGQNTEAFF. CDR3 bases: TGTGCCAGCAGCACGGGACAGAACACTGAAGCTTTCTTT.

The J gene is TRBJ2-7, the V gene TRBV7-8; D unresolved. The germline gives CDR1 SGHVS, CDR2 FQNEAQ. Trimming removed 0 bases at V and 7 bases at J, with 10 bases between. The CDR3 has 13 residues. Written as DNA, the CDR3 is TGTGCCAGCAGCTTAGCGGGCTCGCGAGAGCAGTACGTC. Translation gives CASSLAGSREQYV.

The CDR3 here is CASSAAATQGEQYV. CDR3 bases: TGTGCCAGCAGTGCAGCCGCCACCCAGGGGGAGCAGTACGTC. This rearrangement joins TRBV27 to TRBJ2-7, with D possibly matching TRBD1 (6 bases). In germline, CDR1 is MNHEY, CDR2 SMNVEV (reference sequence). V was cut by 5 bases and J by 7 bases, with 18 bases left in between. This CDR3 is 14 amino acids long.

This clone counts as large. The chain carries TRBV19 and TRBJ1-1; D is possibly TRBD1 (5 bases). Germline V gene lookup returns CDR1 LNHDA and CDR2 SQIVND (reference sequence). The length of the CDR3 is 13 residues. The germline V and J ends were trimmed by 3 bases and 7 bases, with 12 bases remaining between them. CDR3 DNA sequence: TGTGCCAGTAGTATGGGTACCGGGGGTGAAGCTTTCTTT. This translates into CASSMGTGGEAFF. Together with reference TRBV19 and TRBJ1-1, the CDR3 gives the full variable domain: DGGITQSPKYLFRKEGQNVTLSCEQNLNHDAMYWYRQDPGQGLRLIYYSQIVNDFQKGDIAEGYSVSREKKESFPLTVTSAQKNPTAFYLCASSMGTGGEAFFGQGTRLTVV.

The chain joins TRBV19 to TRBJ2-1, with D perhaps TRBD1 (5 bases). V was pared by 0 bases and J by 7 bases, with 7 bases between. The CDR3 has 13 amino acids. The germline V gene has CDR1 LNHDA and CDR2 SQIVND (reference sequence). The CDR3 region has the DNA TGTGCCAGTAGTATAGACCAGGGTAATGAGCAGTTCTTC. This sequence encodes CASSIDQGNEQFF.

This chain joins TRBV19 and TRBJ2-1; 9 bases fit TRBD1. The CDR3 has 14 residues. J was trimmed by 7 bases and V by 7 bases; bases with no gene match: 8. The V gene's germline CDR1 is LNHDA and CDR2 SQIVND (reference sequence). The CDR3 sequence is CASIDDRGGNEQFF. The CDR3 DNA reads as TGTGCCAGTATTGACGACAGGGGGGGGAATGAGCAGTTCTTC.

This clone has just one count. V gene TRBV5-1 combines with J gene TRBJ2-4; 8 positions agree with TRBD1. V lost 3 bases, J lost 3 bases, and 5 bases stayed unmatched. The CDR3 is made up of 15 amino acids. The V gene's germline CDR1 is SGHRS and CDR2 YFSETQ. DNA for the CDR3: TGCGCCAGCAGCTCACCAGGGGGCATCAAAAACATTCAGTACTTC. Its translation: CASSSPGGIKNIQYF.

This chain links TRBV28 with TRBJ1-2; D gene unclear. In germline, CDR1 is MDHEN, CDR2 SYDVKM. The CDR3 runs 14 residues. Deletions cut 3 bases from V and 3 bases from J, with 11 bases between. The CDR3 here is CASSLASRDYGYTF. CDR3 in DNA: TGTGCCAGCAGTTTGGCCAGCCGGGACTATGGCTACACCTTC.

This clone occurred once. The chain has TRBV15 and TRBJ1-5; D is uncertain. The V gene lost 0 bases and the J gene lost 3 bases, with 9 bases spanning the gap. Germline-derived CDR1 and CDR2 are LNHNV and YYDKDF (reference sequence). The CDR3 has 15 residues. DNA for the CDR3: TGTGCCACCAGCAGAGATATAGATTCCAATCAGCCCCAGCATTTT. This codes for CATSRDIDSNQPQHF.

The chain links TRBV27 to TRBJ1-1; 7 bases match TRBD1. The CDR3 runs to 15 residues. Germline values: CDR1 MNHEY, CDR2 SMNVEV (reference sequence). The trim removed 5 bases at V and 3 bases at J, leaving 9 bases unmatched. In DNA form, the CDR3 reads TGTGCCAGCAGTCCTTCCCAGACAGGGTACACTGAAGCTTTCTTT. It yields the protein CASSPSQTGYTEAFF.

This clone was picked up a small number of times. Other DNA sequences from this sample encode an identical CDR3 as well. Here the CDR3 reads CASSQSSGNTIYF. CDR3 bases: TGTGCCAGCAGCCAGAGCTCTGGAAACACCATATATTTT. This sequence joins TRBV3-1 (or the pseudogene TRBV3-2) and TRBJ1-3; D not resolved. This CDR3 is 13 amino acids long. Trimming took 3 bases from V and 0 from J, leaving 3 bases between them. Germline V CDR1 and CDR2: LGHDT, YNNKEL (reference sequence).

This chain links TRBV5-1 with TRBJ1-4, with D tentatively TRBD1 (5 bases). CDR1 SGHRS and CDR2 YFSETQ come from the germline V gene. V was pared by 0 bases and J by 1 base, with 7 bases between. The CDR3 length is 15 residues. The CDR3 spells CASSLVGQTNEKLFF. The CDR3 nucleotides read TGCGCCAGCAGCTTGGTCGGACAAACTAATGAAAAACTGTTTTTT.